The rows below give T cell receptor beta chains drawn from one sample of a study of T cell repertoires in cytomegalovirus infection. TCRdb recomputed calls from the reads with MiXCR, one row per CDR3 protein. The repertoire consists of fewer than 700,000 distinct CDR3 sequences, with around 24% occurring once and the leading ten covering less than 9.5%. The sample taken for sequencing was CD8+ T cells from PBMCs. The receptors originated from a human donor in good health (CMV status not recorded). Some clones in this sample may be carry-over from other donors' samples. The CDR3 runs from the conserved cysteine through the conserved F or W. A D gene is named only where the DNA matches it firmly. Rows may omit the clone size; those that give it use once, few, many or a size class.

v_gene	d_gene	j_gene	abundance	CDR3nt	CDR3aa
TRBV27	.	TRBJ2-5	many	TGTGCCAGCAGTTTATCGGGGTACCAAGAGACCCAGTACTTC	CASSLSGYQETQYF
TRBV20-1	.	TRBJ2-3	.	TGCAGTGCTAGTCCCTGGCAGAGCACAGATACGCAGTATTTT	CSASPWQSTDTQYF
TRBV19	.	TRBJ2-1	many	TGTGCCAGTATCTCGGACTGGAATGAGCAGTTCTTC	CASISDWNEQFF
TRBV29-1	.	TRBJ1-1	.	TGCAGCGTTGGGGCGCAAGCTTTCTTT	CSVGAQAFF
TRBV5-5	.	TRBJ2-5	.	TGTGCCAGCAGATCTAACGGGGGACGGGTAGAGACCCAGTACTTC	CASRSNGGRVETQYF
TRBV6-2/TRBV6-3	TRBD1	TRBJ2-1	many	TGTGCCAGCAGTTACTCGGCGCAACAGGGGCTTGTGGACAATGAGCAGTTCTTC	CASSYSAQQGLVDNEQFF
TRBV25-1	.	TRBJ2-7	.	TGTGCCAGCAGTCCCACAGGGACCCGCTACGAGCAGTACTTC	CASSPTGTRYEQYF
TRBV5-6	.	TRBJ2-5	few	TGTGCCAGCAGCCCCTTCGCACTTTCCACAGGGTTCCTAGAGACCCAGTACTTC	CASSPFALSTGFLETQYF
TRBV10-3	.	TRBJ2-1	few	TGTGCCATCAGTGCCACGCCGGGACGGAGCTCCTACAATGAGCAGTTCTTC	CAISATPGRSSYNEQFF
TRBV6-5	.	TRBJ2-5	.	TGTGCCAGCAGCCAACAACAAGAGACCCAGTACTTC	CASSQQQETQYF
TRBV6-5	.	TRBJ2-2	.	TGTGCCAGCAGTTACTACGACTCGAACACCGGGGAGCTGTTTTTT	CASSYYDSNTGELFF
TRBV7-6	TRBD2	TRBJ2-1	many	TGTGCCAGCAGCAGAAGGCGGCGGGGGGACAATGAGCAGTTCTTC	CASSRRRRGDNEQFF
TRBV14	TRBD1	TRBJ2-1	few	TGTGCCAGCAGCCACCCGGGACAGGGGCGACTTAACAATGAGCAGTTCTTC	CASSHPGQGRLNNEQFF
TRBV19	.	TRBJ2-3	.	TGTGCCAGTAGGATTACGCCGGGAGATACGCAGTATTTT	CASRITPGDTQYF
TRBV7-9	.	TRBJ1-5	few	TGTGCCAGCCGTGGGGGGAGCAATCAGCCCCAGCATTTT	CASRGGSNQPQHF
TRBV19	.	TRBJ2-5	.	TGTGCCAGTAGTCCAAACGGCGGCCTACAAGAGACCCAGTACTTC	CASSPNGGLQETQYF
TRBV6-2/TRBV6-3	.	TRBJ2-1	.	TGTGTCAGCAGTTACACAGGGTTGGGGAATGAGCAGTTCTTC	CVSSYTGLGNEQFF
TRBV13	.	TRBJ2-2	.	TGTGCCAGCACCCCCCCTTCGGGATTCTCCGGGGAGCTGTTTTTT	CASTPPSGFSGELFF
TRBV6-1	.	TRBJ2-2	.	TGTGCCAGCAGTGAACGGACCACGGGAACCGGGGAGCTGTTTTTT	CASSERTTGTGELFF
TRBV6-1	TRBD2	TRBJ2-1	few	TGTGCCAGCAGTGAAGAGATAGCGGGGGCGGGGGGTGAGCAGTTCTTC	CASSEEIAGAGGEQFF
TRBV7-6	.	TRBJ2-6	many	TGTGCCAGCAGCCCCCTTGTACGGGGGCCTGGGGCCAACGTCCTGACTTTC	CASSPLVRGPGANVLTF
TRBV6-2/TRBV6-3	.	TRBJ2-1	few	TGTGCCAGCAGTTTTATGGGTGGGAATGAGCAGTTCTTC	CASSFMGGNEQFF
TRBV3-1	TRBD2	TRBJ2-1	few	TGTGCCAGCAGCCAAGAGATCCTAGCGGGGGTCCTCTACAATGAGCAGTTCTTC	CASSQEILAGVLYNEQFF
TRBV6-1	.	TRBJ2-5	many	TGTGCCAGCAGTCCGGACATCTCTTCCCAAGAGACCCAGTACTTC	CASSPDISSQETQYF
TRBV2	TRBD1	TRBJ1-2	few	TGTGCCAGGGATGGAATTGGGACAGCCCCTTTTAACTATGGCTACACCTTC	CARDGIGTAPFNYGYTF
TRBV12-5	.	TRBJ2-7	few	TGTGCTAGTGGTGCTCCGGGACCACTCTACGAGCAGTACTTC	CASGAPGPLYEQYF
TRBV11-1	TRBD1	TRBJ2-1	few	TGTGCCACCCCTAAACAGGGGGCGTCCCTGGGGGAGCAGTTCTTC	CATPKQGASLGEQFF
TRBV9	TRBD1	TRBJ1-3	few	TGTGCCAGCAGCCCCCAGGGGGGCTTTGGAAACACCATATATTTT	CASSPQGGFGNTIYF
TRBV7-2	.	TRBJ1-1	many	TGTGCCAGCAGCTTAGTGGGGGTAATGAACACTGAAGCTTTCTTT	CASSLVGVMNTEAFF
TRBV6-5	TRBD1	TRBJ2-1	.	TGTGCCAGCAGTTACGGTCCCCTGGGACAGAATAATGAGCAGTTCTTC	CASSYGPLGQNNEQFF
TRBV6-5	.	TRBJ2-3	many	TGTGCCAGCAGCTTCTACGCCTCAGATACGCAGTATTTT	CASSFYASDTQYF
TRBV5-4	.	TRBJ2-1	few	TGTGCCAGCGGCGCTGCGGGGACGAGCTCCTACAATGAGCAGTTCTTC	CASGAAGTSSYNEQFF
TRBV7-6	TRBD2	TRBJ2-1	many	TGTGCCAGCAGTCGGATAGCGGGGGGGCAGAATGAGCAGTTCTTC	CASSRIAGGQNEQFF
TRBV10-3	.	TRBJ2-5	.	TGTGCCATCAGTGAGTCAGGGGCGACGCTCCTACAAGAGACCCAGTACTTC	CAISESGATLLQETQYF
TRBV28	.	TRBJ2-3	.	TGTGCCAACAGTCCGGACAGTATCACAGATACGCAGTATTTT	CANSPDSITDTQYF
TRBV12-5	TRBD1	TRBJ1-1	many	TGTGCTAGTGGTTTGGTACTCGTCGGGACAGGGCTCACTGAAGCTTTCTTT	CASGLVLVGTGLTEAFF
TRBV6-2/TRBV6-3	.	TRBJ2-2	.	TGTGCCAGCAGCCCCCTGACAGGGCGGGAAACCGGGGAGCTGTTTTTT	CASSPLTGRETGELFF
TRBV7-6	TRBD1	TRBJ2-3	many	TGTGCCAGCAGCTGGGGGGACTCAGGACAGGGTACCACAGATACGCAGTATTTT	CASSWGDSGQGTTDTQYF
TRBV5-6	.	TRBJ1-2	.	TGTGCCAGCAGCTTGAAACCACAGGTCGACTATGGCTACACCTTC	CASSLKPQVDYGYTF
TRBV15	TRBD1	TRBJ1-5	.	TGTGCCACCAGCAGAGATAGATGGGACAGGGAAAATCAGCCCCAGCATTTT	CATSRDRWDRENQPQHF
TRBV11-2	.	TRBJ2-3	.	TGTGCCAGCAGCCGGGGTGGGAGGAGGGCGCAGTATTTT	CASSRGGRRAQYF
TRBV28	TRBD2	TRBJ2-1	many	TGTGCCAGCAGTTCAATTGGACTAGCGGGGGGTTCCAATGAGCAGTTCTTC	CASSSIGLAGGSNEQFF
TRBV6-6	TRBD1	TRBJ2-3	many	TGTGCCAGCAGTTACTCGCAGGACAGGGGAGATCCTACAGATACGCAGTATTTT	CASSYSQDRGDPTDTQYF
TRBV28	.	TRBJ2-2	.	TGTGCCAGCAGTTCGGACATGAGGGCCGGGGTGCTGTTTTTT	CASSSDMRAGVLFF
TRBV28	.	TRBJ1-6	few	TGTGCCAGCAGGGACGGGAGACAGTATAATTCACCCCTCCACTTT	CASRDGRQYNSPLHF
TRBV6-2/TRBV6-3	.	TRBJ2-7	.	TGTGCCAGCAGTCCCTCGGGACGGAGATACGAGCAGTACTTC	CASSPSGRRYEQYF
TRBV27	TRBD2	TRBJ2-3	.	TGTGCCAGTCAAGCGGGAACTAGCACAGATACGCAGTATTTT	CASQAGTSTDTQYF
TRBV20-1	.	TRBJ2-3	few	TGCAGTGCCTGGACCCGGGACAGCACAGATACGCAGTATTTT	CSAWTRDSTDTQYF
TRBV7-9	.	TRBJ1-5	many	TGTGCCAGCAGCCCCGGGACATCTAGCAATCAGCCCCAGCATTTT	CASSPGTSSNQPQHF
TRBV20-1	.	TRBJ2-1	few	TGCAGTGCTCTGGACTTGAGCTCCTACAATGAGCAGTTCTTC	CSALDLSSYNEQFF
TRBV7-2	.	TRBJ1-2	many	TGTGCCAGCAGCTTAGTGGCCACCAGCTATGGCTACACCTTC	CASSLVATSYGYTF
TRBV20-1	.	TRBJ1-2	few	TGCAGTGCCCCTAACTATGGCTACACCTTC	CSAPNYGYTF
TRBV28	TRBD1	TRBJ1-2	.	TGTGCCAGCAGTTTTCAGGGGGCCCGCACGGGCTACACCTTC	CASSFQGARTGYTF
TRBV7-6	.	TRBJ2-3	many	TGTGCCAGCAGCTTAGCGGTCCTAGCAGATACGCAGTATTTT	CASSLAVLADTQYF
TRBV19	TRBD1	TRBJ2-7	few	TGTGCCAGTAGTATAGATCTGGACAGGGCCTCCTACGAGCAGTACTTC	CASSIDLDRASYEQYF
TRBV4-1	.	TRBJ2-3	.	TGCGCCAGCAGCGCAAGAAAGAGCACAGATACGCAGTATTTT	CASSARKSTDTQYF
TRBV19	TRBD1	TRBJ1-1	.	TGTGCCAGTAGTAAGGGGGCGAGCACTGAAGCTTTCTTT	CASSKGASTEAFF
TRBV28	.	TRBJ2-7	many	TGTGCCAGCAGTTTCATGAACTACGAGCAGTACTTC	CASSFMNYEQYF
TRBV7-9	.	TRBJ1-1	many	TGTGCCAGCAGCCCTAAGATGAACACTGAAGCTTTCTTT	CASSPKMNTEAFF
TRBV7-9	.	TRBJ2-3	few	TGTGCCAGCAGCTTCAGGGTCGGGGATACGCAGTATTTT	CASSFRVGDTQYF